Detailed here is one T cell receptor (beta chain). What it binds is unknown. This entry comes from a study of T cell responses to AZD1222 COVID-19 vaccine. With V trimmed by 0 bases and J by 1 base, 1 base remained unmatched. Germline CDR1 reads SGHRS; CDR2 reads YFSETQ. This CDR3 comprises 15 residues. Only in-frame clones appear in the TCRdb table, and some are missing; sequencing was by immunoSEQ multiplex PCR. This sample has roughly 120,000 clones, with 85% to 95% found just once. Findings and caveats of the study: The peak T cell response came first, and repertoires were sampled only after it. Donor demographics were predominantly white British with a female majority; clonal diversity may be underestimated. In the spike-specific TCR repertoire, nearly half reportedly target unmutated variant regions.

The V and J genes are TRBV5-1 and TRBJ2-1, with TRBD1 matching over 7 bases. Material: peripheral blood, obtained on day 0 of AZD1222 vaccination. The sequence was collected from an adult in good health. CDR3 amino acids: CASSLGQGSYNEQFF. Written as DNA, the CDR3 is TGCGCCAGCAGCTTGGGACAGGGTTCCTACAATGAGCAGTTCTTC. Together with reference TRBV5-1 and TRBJ2-1, the CDR3 gives the full variable domain: KAGVTQTPRYLIKTRGQQVTLSCSPISGHRSVSWYQQTPGQGLQFLFEYFSETQRNKGNFPGRFSGRQFSNSRSEMNVSTLELGDSALYLCASSLGQGSYNEQFFGPGTRLTVL.